These 22 T cell receptor beta chains originate from one sample sequenced in a study of tumor and adjacent non-tumor tissue in lung cancer. RNA was extracted from bulk tissue without any cell sorting. Three rounds of nested PCR, following a modified ARM-PCR protocol, produced the TCRbeta library. TCRdb used MiXCR to reprocess the multiplex PCR reads, holding one entry per CDR3 protein. The table lists fewer than 120,000 distinct CDR3 sequences, 84% of them singletons. Sequencing was done on a sample of lung tumor tissue. Receptors originate from a man in his 70s with non-small cell lung cancer.

V is TRBV4-1 and J is TRBJ2-1; D may correspond to TRBD1 or TRBD2 (5 bases each). Trimming took off 4 bases at V and 0 bases at J, with 34 bases between the two ends. Per the germline V gene, CDR1 is MGHRA and CDR2 is YSYEKL. The CDR3 has 23 residues. The CDR3 sequence is CASSLGSGIQGRIASSSYNEQFF. For the CDR3, the DNA is TGCGCCAGCAGCCTAGGCTCGGGTATCCAGGGACGGATAGCGTCGAGCTCCTACAATGAGCAGTTCTTC.

For this clonotype: One junction end does not reproduce the germline sequence, and a read error may be involved. This rearrangement joins TRBV11-2 to TRBJ2-7, with a tentative D call TRBD1 (7 bases). The CDR3 totals 12 residues. CDR1 and CDR2 (germline): SGHAT, FQNNGV. CDR3 sequence (DNA): TGTACCAGCAACAACCAGGGGGGCGAGCAGTACTTC. Its translation is CTSNNQGGEQYF. Drawing the rest from reference TRBV11-2 and TRBJ2-7, the complete variable domain is EAGVAQSPRYKIIEKRQSVAFWCNPISGHATLYWYQQILGQGPKLLIQFQNNGVVDDSQLPKDRFSAERLKGVDSTLKIQPAKLEDSAVYLCTSNNQGGEQYFGPGTRLTVT.

About this clonotype itself: A much larger clonotype is one base distant, so this may be a read error. The V call is TRBV28, the J call TRBJ1-2; 9 nucleotides agree with TRBD1. In germline, CDR1 is MDHEN, CDR2 SYDVKM. With V trimmed by 7 bases and J by 4 bases, 13 bases remained unmatched. The CDR3 is 16 amino acids. This CDR3 reads CASTPGGTGWAYGYTF. CDR3 DNA: TGTGCCAGCACTCCAGGGGGGACAGGGTGGGCCTATGGCTACACCTTC.

This clonotype was recorded once. A much larger clone lies a single base off, so this may be a read error. The chain joins TRBV20-1 to TRBJ1-5, with D maybe TRBD1 (5 bases). This CDR3 contains 16 residues. In germline, CDR1 is DFQATT, CDR2 SNEGSKA (reference sequence). CDR3: CSARDLGDDRNLPQHF. The CDR3 DNA is TGCAGTGCTAGAGATCTAGGGGATGATCGCAATCTGCCCCAGCATTTT.

For this clonotype: This likely comes from a read error, as the CDR3 has no conserved phenylalanine or tryptophan at its end. V usage is TRBV14 and J usage is TRBJ2-3, with a possible D match to TRBD1 (5 bases). CDR3 size: 17 residues. Trimming shortened V by 0 bases and J by 2 bases, and 15 bases separated the two germline ends. Per germline, CDR1 SGHDN and CDR2 FVKESK. The CDR3 spells CASSQDRLGLDTDTQYS. The DNA of the CDR3 is TGTGCCAGCAGCCAAGATAGGTTGGGGCTTGACACAGATACGCAGTATTCT.

Turning to this clonotype: One end of the junction is discordant with germline, which a read error may explain. The chain uses TRBV11-2 and TRBJ2-7; D remains unclear. Germline-derived CDR1 and CDR2 are SGHAT and FQNNGV. CDR3 size: 12 residues. The CDR3 DNA reads as TGTGCCAGCAGCTCATATGGGCCGAAGCACTACTTC. This translates into CASSSYGPKHYF.

The genes are TRBV29-1 and TRBJ1-1; 7 nucleotides line up with TRBD1. The CDR3 is 14 residues long. Germline assignment: CDR1 SQVTM and CDR2 ANQGSEA. The CDR3 nucleotides are TGCAGGGTCTCCGGACAGGAAACTAAAACTGAAGCTTTCTTT. Translating it yields CRVSGQETKTEAFF.

This clonotype was recorded many times. V and J are TRBV5-1 and TRBJ2-7; the D call may be TRBD1 or TRBD2 (5 bases each). V was shortened by 0 bases and J by 7 bases, with 17 bases between the two germline ends. The CDR3 length is 15 residues. Germline CDR1 SGHRS, CDR2 YFSETQ. The CDR3: CASSLAGDLHQEQYF. The CDR3 nucleotides are TGCGCCAGCAGCTTGGCCGGGGACCTACATCAGGAGCAGTACTTC. The full variable domain, rest sourced from reference TRBV5-1 and TRBJ2-7, is KAGVTQTPRYLIKTRGQQVTLSCSPISGHRSVSWYQQTPGQGLQFLFEYFSETQRNKGNFPGRFSGRQFSNSRSEMNVSTLELGDSALYLCASSLAGDLHQEQYFGPGTRLTVT.

Of note for this clonotype: One base away lies a much larger clone, so this may be a sequencing read error. The chain links TRBV5-1 to TRBJ1-6; D is unresolved. Germline CDR1 reads SGHRS; CDR2 reads YFSETQ. The CDR3 runs to 14 residues. CDR3 sequence: CASGLELSNSPLHF. As DNA, the CDR3 is TGCGCCAGCGGCTTGGAACTGTCAAATTCACCCCTCCACTTT. The variable domain in full, with the rest retrieved from reference TRBV5-1 and TRBJ1-6, is KAGVTQTPRYLIKTRGQQVTLSCSPISGHRSVSWYQQTPGQGLQFLFEYFSETQRNKGNFPGRFSGRQFSNSRSEMNVSTLELGDSALYLCASGLELSNSPLHFGNGTRLTVT.

This clonotype was recorded only once. Compared with germline, one end of the junction differs, possibly owing to a read error. The gene calls are TRBV12-5 and TRBJ2-7; 8 positions agree with TRBD1. The germline gives CDR1 LGHNT, CDR2 FRNRAP. The CDR3 runs to 15 residues. The CDR3 region is CPSGLDPGGSYEQHF. In DNA, the CDR3 is TGTCCTAGTGGTTTGGACCCAGGGGGCTCTTACGAGCAGCACTTC.

A word on this clonotype: The junction departs from the called germline gene at one end, perhaps through a read error. The rearrangement joins TRBV11-2 to TRBJ2-2; D is possibly TRBD2 (6 bases). The CDR3 spans 15 residues. Germline lookup yields CDR1 SGHAT and CDR2 FQNNGV. The CDR3 coding sequence is TGTGCCAGCAGCCCCCTACCTGGGGGGACCGGGGAACTGTTTTTT. Translated, it gives CASSPLPGGTGELFF.

Concerning this clonotype: One junction end does not reproduce the germline sequence, and a read error may be involved. The V and J genes are TRBV12-3 or TRBV12-4 and TRBJ1-1, with unresolved D. The CDR3 length is 12 residues. The CDR3 nucleotides read TGTGCCAGCAGTTTAGGGATATACGAAGTTTTCTTT. Translating gives CASSLGIYEVFF.

Concerning this clonotype: Sequence at one end of the junction differs from germline and may be a read error. V is TRBV28 and J is TRBJ1-5, with D unresolved. In germline, CDR1 is MDHEN, CDR2 SYDVKM. The CDR3 sequence is 15 residues long. CDR3 sequence reads: CVSSPSTGGNQLQHF. The CDR3, as DNA: TGTGTCAGCAGTCCCTCGACGGGCGGCAATCAGCTCCAGCATTTT. Looking up the rest from reference TRBV28 and TRBJ1-5 gives the full variable domain: DVKVTQSSRYLVKRTGEKVFLECVQDMDHENMFWYRQDPGLGLRLIYFSYDVKMKEKGDIPEGYSVSREKKERFSLILESASTNQTSMYLCVSSPSTGGNQLQHFGDGTRLSIL.

As for this clonotype: A read error may produce the germline difference seen at one junction end. V and J are TRBV4-1 and TRBJ1-1; possibly TRBD1 for D (5 bases). Germline loops: CDR1 MGHRA, CDR2 YSYEKL. This CDR3 has 15 amino acids. The DNA for the CDR3 is TGCGCCAGCAGCCTCTGGGGACTGGCGAACACTGAAGTTCTCTTC. This codes for CASSLWGLANTEVLF.

On this clonotype: Given a much more abundant clone one base away, this may be a read error. The V and J genes are TRBV24-1 and TRBJ2-1, with D perhaps matching TRBD1 (5 bases). The CDR3 extends over 17 amino acids. The V gene's germline CDR1 is KGHDR and CDR2 SFDVKD. V was cut by 6 bases and J by 0 bases, with 17 bases left in between. CDR3 DNA: TGTGCCACCAGTCCCCCTCAGGGTACCAGCTCCTACAATGAGCAGTTCTTC. Residues: CATSPPQGTSSYNEQFF.

On this clonotype: Germline is not matched at one junction end, which may reflect a read error. This rearrangement joins TRBV11-3 to TRBJ2-1; D perhaps matches TRBD1 (6 bases). This CDR3 comprises 16 residues. Germline V gene lookup returns CDR1 SGHNT and CDR2 YENEEA. CDR3 residues: CASSLDPTQGRGEQFF. Here the CDR3 DNA reads TGTGCCAGCAGCTTAGATCCCACGCAGGGCAGGGGTGAGCAATTCTTC.

With regard to this clonotype: A junction boundary mismatches the germline segment, possibly from a read error. The chain has TRBV11-2 and TRBJ2-1; unclear D gene. The CDR3 loop spans 14 amino acids. The germline V gene encodes CDR1 SGHAT and CDR2 FQNNGV. In nucleotides, the CDR3 is TGTGCCAGCAGCTTATACTGGCTAGTTAGTGAGCAGCTCTTC. It encodes CASSLYWLVSEQLF.

This clonotype was counted a single time. The chain uses TRBV11-1 and TRBJ2-7; D not certain. Trimming cost V 8 bases and J 3 bases, with 14 bases left between them. CDR3 length: 13 amino acids. Germline lookup yields CDR1 SGHAT and CDR2 FQDESV (reference sequence). The CDR3 nucleotides read TGTGCCAGCGGCCTACCCGGCGGCTACGAGCAGTACTTC. It is translated as CASGLPGGYEQYF.

About this clonotype: The germline gene is not matched at one end of the junction; a read error may be the cause. The chain uses TRBV7-8 and TRBJ2-7; D perhaps matches TRBD2 (6 bases). The CDR3 runs to 14 residues. Germline CDR1 and CDR2: SGHVS and FQNEAQ. CDR3 protein: CTSKLEGLEDEQYF. For the CDR3, the DNA is TGTACCAGCAAGTTAGAGGGACTGGAGGACGAGCAGTACTTC.

In the case of this clonotype: At one end, the junction sequence differs from germline, possibly due to a read error. The genes are TRBV29-1 and TRBJ1-2, with D unclear. Germline V gene sequence: CDR1 SQVTM, CDR2 ANQGSEA. The length of the CDR3 is 14 residues. CDR3: CSAERGKDYYGYTF. CDR3 sequence (DNA): TGTAGCGCCGAGAGAGGGAAGGATTACTATGGCTACACCTTC.

V gene TRBV13 combines with J gene TRBJ2-7, with D perhaps TRBD2 (5 bases). Germline-derived CDR1 and CDR2 are PRHDT and FYEKMQ (reference sequence). There are 16 residues in the CDR3. The V end was cut by 5 bases, the J end by 7 bases, with 24 bases between. The CDR3 loop reads CASSRQLVRGPGEQYF. CDR3 sequence (DNA): TGTGCCAGCAGCCGCCAACTAGTGAGAGGGCCGGGTGAGCAGTACTTC.

About this clonotype itself: Likely a read error: the CDR3 ends without its conserved phenylalanine or tryptophan. The rearrangement links TRBV12-3 or TRBV12-4 to TRBJ2-4; D is uncertain. Trimming stripped 7 bases from V and 6 bases from J, with 16 bases between. This CDR3 region has 14 residues. The CDR3 protein is CASTLLIHGNIQYA. The CDR3, as DNA: TGTGCCAGCACCCTACTCATACACGGAAACATTCAGTACGCG.